These 16 T cell receptor beta chains were sequenced from one sample in a study of control samples from healthy donors and cancer patients. TCRdb keeps only in-frame clones here, not all; method: immunoSEQ multiplex PCR. The sample lists a few hundred thousand clones; about 93% were seen once. Sequencing was carried out using PBMCs. The receptor set was obtained from a man in his forties with head and neck cancer.

The rearrangement uses TRBV6-6 and TRBJ2-7; no clear D gene. Per germline, CDR1 MNHNY and CDR2 SVGAGI (reference sequence). Trimming removed 0 bases from V and 4 bases from J, with 7 bases in between. This CDR3 has 13 residues. The CDR3 sequence: CASSYSARYEQYF. DNA of the CDR3: TGTGCCAGCAGTTACTCCGCCAGATACGAGCAGTACTTC.

The chain has TRBV11-2 and TRBJ1-2; D may be TRBD1 (5 bases). V dropped 1 base and J dropped 5 bases, with 11 bases sitting between them. This CDR3 is built from 14 residues. Germline lookup yields CDR1 SGHAT and CDR2 FQNNGV. CDR3 residues: CASSLVGERYGYTF. As DNA, the CDR3 is TGTGCCAGCAGCTTAGTGGGGGAAAGGTATGGCTACACCTTC.

This clone showed up just once. The chain has TRBV11-2 and TRBJ2-5; no firm D call. V dropped 6 bases and J dropped 4 bases, with 12 bases sitting between them. CDR3 length equals 13 residues. Germline V gene lookup returns CDR1 SGHAT and CDR2 FQNNGV. The CDR3 nucleotides read TGTGCCAGCAGTCTTAACCTTGCAGAGACCCAGTACTTC. Translated: CASSLNLAETQYF.

This clone occurred once. The rearrangement links TRBV2 to TRBJ1-1, with D unclear. Germline CDR1 and CDR2: SNHLY and FYNNEI. V lost 0 bases, J lost 5 bases, and 13 bases lay in between. There are 15 residues in the CDR3. As DNA, the CDR3 is TGTGCCAGCAGTGAAGCTAGGGCCCCGGGGACTGAAGCTTTCTTT. Encoded protein: CASSEARAPGTEAFF.

The V call is TRBV29-1, the J call TRBJ1-4; no firm D call. V was shortened by 4 bases and J by 7 bases, with 7 bases between the two germline ends. The CDR3 runs to 11 residues. CDR1 is SQVTM, CDR2 ANQGSEA, per germline. For the CDR3, the DNA is TGCAGCGTTGTTAGTTTTGAAAAACTGTTTTTT. Encoded protein: CSVVSFEKLFF.

The chain links TRBV6-2 or TRBV6-3 to TRBJ1-5; D gene unclear. The CDR3 runs to 17 residues. Trimming stripped 0 bases from V and 6 bases from J, with 18 bases between. Germline assignment: CDR1 MNHEY and CDR2 SVGEGT. CDR3 residues: CASSYSNPGPDFQPQHF. The CDR3 DNA is TGTGCCAGCAGTTACTCAAATCCGGGCCCGGATTTTCAGCCCCAGCATTTT.

This chain uses TRBV6-5 with TRBJ2-7; 9 positions match TRBD1. V lost 0 bases to trimming and J lost 4 bases; unmatched junction nucleotides: 7. CDR3 length: 16 residues. Germline values: CDR1 MNHEY, CDR2 SVGAGI. CDR3 residues: CASSYSLGTGYYEQYF. The CDR3 DNA follows: TGTGCCAGCAGTTACTCGTTAGGGACAGGGTATTACGAGCAGTACTTC.

CDR3 residues: CASSPAYEQYF. CDR3 sequence (DNA): TGTGCCAGCAGCCCTGCCTACGAGCAGTACTTC. The chain combines TRBV7-8 with TRBJ2-7; D not resolved. The CDR3 totals 11 residues. Trimming took off 5 bases at V and 2 bases at J, with 4 bases between the two ends. Germline CDR1 SGHVS, CDR2 FQNEAQ. The entire variable domain, with the rest obtained from reference TRBV7-8 and TRBJ2-7, is as follows: GAGVSQSPRYKVAKRGQDVALRCDPISGHVSLFWYQQALGQGPEFLTYFQNEAQLDKSGLPSDRFFAERPEGSVSTLKIQRTQQEDSAVYLCASSPAYEQYFGPGTRLTVT.

This rearrangement joins TRBV11-2 to TRBJ2-2; 7 bases are shared with TRBD1. Germline CDR1 and CDR2: SGHAT and FQNNGV. Trimming removed 1 base from V and 3 bases from J; junction bases left unmatched: 8. CDR3 size: 17 residues. The CDR3 DNA sequence: TGTGCCAGCAGCTTAGCTAGGGGACAGTCATACACCGGGGAGCTGTTTTTT. Encoded protein: CASSLARGQSYTGELFF.

This clone was detected ten times or more. It may be a read error: a sequence one base away is much more abundant. V is TRBV4-2 and J is TRBJ2-7, with D possibly matching TRBD2 (7 bases). The CDR3 totals 16 residues. Per the germline V gene, CDR1 is LGHNA and CDR2 is YNFKEQ. The V end lost 0 bases, the J end lost 2 bases, and 14 bases lay between the germline ends. The CDR3 spells CASSQDGGGGPYEQYF. CDR3 nucleotide sequence: TGTGCCAGCAGCCAAGATGGGGGAGGGGGGCCCTACGAGCAGTACTTC.

This clone has a single count. This chain links TRBV7-2 with TRBJ1-5; a weak D match, TRBD1 (6 bases). V was trimmed by 1 base and J by 3 bases, leaving 10 bases between them. Germline V lookup: CDR1 SGHTA, CDR2 FQGNSA. The CDR3 is 15 amino acids. The DNA for the CDR3 is TGTGCCAGCAGCTTAGGCAGGGGAGTCAATCAGCCCCAGCATTTT. Its translation is CASSLGRGVNQPQHF.

J is TRBJ2-2 and V is TRBV7-9; 9 nucleotides align to TRBD1. The trim removed 8 bases at V and 0 bases at J, leaving 4 bases unmatched. This CDR3 is 15 amino acids long. Germline lookup yields CDR1 SEHNR and CDR2 FQNEAQ (reference sequence). The CDR3 DNA reads as TGTGCCAGCTCACAGGGGGCTACGAACACCGGGGAGCTGTTTTTT. Translating gives CASSQGATNTGELFF.

The chain has TRBV27 and TRBJ2-1; D is unresolved. The CDR3 totals 17 residues. Looked up from germline, CDR1 is MNHEY and CDR2 is SMNVEV (reference sequence). V was trimmed by 3 bases and J by 7 bases, leaving 22 bases between them. The CDR3 protein is CASSFQLGIRRSNEQFF. For the CDR3, the DNA is TGTGCCAGCAGTTTTCAACTTGGCATCCGACGTTCTAATGAGCAGTTCTTC.

The rearrangement uses TRBV2 and TRBJ2-1; tentatively, D is TRBD1 (6 bases). Germline V CDR1 and CDR2: SNHLY, FYNNEI. Trimming stripped 7 bases from V and 9 bases from J, with 19 bases between. The CDR3 contains 14 residues. CDR3: CASKGDQYSGEQFF. The CDR3, as DNA: TGTGCCAGCAAGGGGGACCAATACTCCGGTGAGCAGTTCTTC.

The rearrangement links TRBV6-1 to TRBJ1-1; tentative D call: TRBD1 (6 bases). Germline lookup yields CDR1 MNHNS and CDR2 SASEGT. With 2 bases removed from V and 0 bases from J, the gap between germline ends came to 10 bases. The CDR3 consists of 15 residues. The CDR3: CASSELRQVNTEAFF. DNA for the CDR3: TGTGCCAGCAGTGAACTAAGACAGGTGAACACTGAAGCTTTCTTT.

The CDR3 DNA is TGTGCCAGCAGTGGCACGGACAGAGGGAACTATGGCTACACCTTC. Amino acid sequence: CASSGTDRGNYGYTF. The chain carries TRBV2 and TRBJ1-2; D is perhaps TRBD1 (6 bases). The CDR3 length is 15 residues. The V end lost 4 bases, the J end lost 2 bases, and 14 bases lay between the germline ends. CDR1 is SNHLY, CDR2 FYNNEI, per germline.